This T cell receptor (beta chain) appears in the sequencing data of a study of shared clonotypes between healthy human individuals. Study summary: Per donor, three plates held CD4 naive cells, three held CD4 memory, two held CD8 naive and one held CD8 memory. General observations from the study: Naive CD4 clonotypes were shared across a few donors at about 5.2%.

Sorted-subset replicate PCRs used approximately 190 ng of genomic DNA. This amount corresponded to about 29,000 T cell genomes. TCRdb's copy holds only in-frame clones and misses some; the assay was immunoSEQ multiplex PCR. The repertoire consists of about 1.5 million clones, with roughly 96% occurring once and the leading ten covering roughly 1.2%. Partitioning of CD4+ cells yielded a CD45RA+ naive subset and a CD45RA-negative memory subset. Looked up from germline, CDR1 is LNHDA and CDR2 is SQIVND (reference sequence). Between the trimmed V and J ends, which lost 6 bases and 3 bases, there was a span of 6 bases. This CDR3 is 11 amino acids long. As for this clone: What it binds is unknown.

Sample: naive CD4+ T cells sorted from blood. Subset noted: CD45RA+ positively selected. This clonotype originated in a man aged 25-45 years in good health. The gene calls are TRBV19 and TRBJ2-7, with D uncertain. The CDR3 loop reads CASRGIYEQYF. The CDR3 DNA follows: TGTGCCAGTAGGGGTATCTACGAGCAGTACTTC.